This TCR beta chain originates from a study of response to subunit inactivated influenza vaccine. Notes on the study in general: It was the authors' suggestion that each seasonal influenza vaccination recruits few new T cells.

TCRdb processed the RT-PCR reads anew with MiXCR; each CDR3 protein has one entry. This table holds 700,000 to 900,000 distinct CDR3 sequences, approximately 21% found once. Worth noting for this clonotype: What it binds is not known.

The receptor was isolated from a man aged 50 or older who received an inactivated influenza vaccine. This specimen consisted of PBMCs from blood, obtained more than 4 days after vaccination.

The CDR3 DNA reads TGTGCCAGCAGCCCAAATCCGGGGGAACAAGAGACCCAGTACTTC. Amino acid sequence: CASSPNPGEQETQYF. This chain joins TRBV4-2 and TRBJ2-5; maybe TRBD2 (6 bases). Germline V lookup: CDR1 LGHNA, CDR2 YNFKEQ. The CDR3 covers 15 residues. V was pared by 4 bases and J by 2 bases, with 14 bases between.